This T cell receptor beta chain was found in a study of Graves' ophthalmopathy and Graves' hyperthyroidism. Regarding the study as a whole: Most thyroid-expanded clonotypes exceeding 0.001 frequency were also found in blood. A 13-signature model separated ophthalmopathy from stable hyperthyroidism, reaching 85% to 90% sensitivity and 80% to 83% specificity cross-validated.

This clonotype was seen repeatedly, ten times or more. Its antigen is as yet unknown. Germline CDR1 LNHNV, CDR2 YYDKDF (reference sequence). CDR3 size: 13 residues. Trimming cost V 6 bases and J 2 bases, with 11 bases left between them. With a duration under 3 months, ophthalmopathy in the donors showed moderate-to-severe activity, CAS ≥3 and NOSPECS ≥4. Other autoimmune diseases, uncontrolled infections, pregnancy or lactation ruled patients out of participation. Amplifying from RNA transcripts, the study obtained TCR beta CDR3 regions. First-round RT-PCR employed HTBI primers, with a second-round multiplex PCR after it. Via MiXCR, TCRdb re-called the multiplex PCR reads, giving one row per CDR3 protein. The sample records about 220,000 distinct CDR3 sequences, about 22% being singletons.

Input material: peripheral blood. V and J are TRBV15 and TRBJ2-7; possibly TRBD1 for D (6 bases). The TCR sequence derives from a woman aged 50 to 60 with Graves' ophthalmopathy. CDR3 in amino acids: CATRQTGTYEQYF. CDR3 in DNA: TGTGCCACCAGACAGACAGGAACCTACGAGCAGTACTTC.